The T cell receptor (beta chain) under discussion was sequenced for a study of T cell responses to AZD1222 COVID-19 vaccine. The junction had 7 bases not matched to a gene; V was cut back by 6 bases and J by 4 bases. Germline V CDR1 and CDR2: MNHEY, SMNVEV (reference sequence). The CDR3 totals 14 residues. The protocol was immunoSEQ multiplex PCR, while the TCRdb copy is restricted to in-frame clones and leaves out a portion. The table has roughly 100,000 clones, approximately 87% seen once. The sequence was obtained from an adult in good health. The sample consisted of peripheral blood, taken on day 0 of AZD1222 vaccination. The chain joins TRBV27 to TRBJ2-5, with 8 bases that match TRBD1. The CDR3 protein is CASRTPGGGETQYF. The DNA for the CDR3 is TGTGCCAGCAGAACCCCAGGGGGCGGAGAGACCCAGTACTTC.